The clone carrying this T cell receptor (beta chain) came up many times. Its antigen remains unknown. These data originate in a study of CD8 T cells in ankylosing spondylitis. General study points: Disease-linked clones, CD8+, were relatively rare in peripheral blood. Reports of some motif variants in reactive arthritis synovial fluid and blood predate this one. As reported, disease-linked clones showed significant enrichment in matched ankylosing spondylitis synovial fluid. What appeared characteristic of ankylosing spondylitis blood was a TCR beta motif of eight highly homologous variants.

Using quantitative 5'-RACE with molecular barcodes, the authors made TCR beta libraries. Each CDR3 protein gets one entry after TCRdb re-called the 5' RACE reads with MiXCR. Of roughly 490,000 distinct CDR3 sequences in the sample, over 4% are singletons; the top ten hold approximately 3.5%. This receptor was identified in a male donor with ankylosing spondylitis. Material: blood, either unsorted or a sorted T cell fraction (not recorded which).

CDR3 in DNA: TGTGCCAGCAGCTTACAGGGTGGGAAGGGCAATCAGCCCCAGCATTTT. Protein sequence: CASSLQGGKGNQPQHF. The chain has TRBV7-2 and TRBJ1-5; D might be TRBD1 (5 bases). The CDR3 consists of 16 residues. Trimming pared 2 bases from V and 2 bases from J, leaving 13 bases between. Germline V CDR1 and CDR2: SGHTA, FQGNSA.